The 7 T cell receptor beta chains given below trace back to one sample, sequenced in a study of CDR3 diversity in severe acne. TCRdb re-called the PCR reads with MiXCR, one entry per CDR3 protein. The repertoire holds approximately 80,000 distinct CDR3 sequences, with under 65% as singletons. Sequenced: blood. The receptor set was obtained from a male donor in good health, without acne.

This clonotype is deemed medium-sized. The chain couples TRBV24-1 to TRBJ2-1; D remains unclear. The V gene's germline CDR1 is KGHDR and CDR2 SFDVKD. This CDR3 has 14 amino acids. The V gene lost 1 base and the J gene lost 9 bases, with 12 bases spanning the gap. CDR3 protein: CATSDFPRIFEQFF. In DNA form, the CDR3 reads TGTGCCACCAGTGATTTTCCGAGGATTTTTGAGCAGTTCTTC.

The rearrangement joins TRBV9 to TRBJ2-7; TRBD2 is a possible D gene (6 bases). This CDR3 has 14 residues. Germline V CDR1 and CDR2: SGDLS, YYNGEE. V was trimmed by 2 bases and J by 0 bases, leaving 9 bases between them. This chain's CDR3 is CASSVEGTSYEQYF. DNA for the CDR3: TGTGCCAGCAGCGTGGAGGGGACCTCCTACGAGCAGTACTTC.

With regard to this clonotype: An end of the junction differs from the germline gene, which may be a read error. The chain is built from TRBV29-1 and TRBJ1-3; D gene unclear. The CDR3 runs to 14 residues. The germline CDR1 and CDR2 sequences are SQVTM and ANQGSEA. The CDR3 DNA is TGCAGCGCTGATAGTACGGTCTCTGGAAACACCGTATATTTT. Amino acid sequence: CSADSTVSGNTVYF.

The rearrangement joins TRBV20-1 to TRBJ1-3; TRBD1 agrees at 9 bases. J gave up 0 bases and V 1 base, and 10 bases lay outside the gene matches. This CDR3 has 18 residues. CDR1 and CDR2 (germline): DFQATT, SNEGSKA (reference sequence). The CDR3 sequence is CSARARGQGAYSGNTIYF. For the CDR3, the DNA is TGCAGTGCTAGAGCCCGGGGACAGGGAGCATACTCTGGAAACACCATATATTTT.

The chain couples TRBV24-1 to TRBJ2-5, with 10 bases lining up with TRBD1. The V gene's germline CDR1 is KGHDR and CDR2 SFDVKD. Unmatched junction bases numbered 3, after V lost 4 bases and J lost 2 bases. CDR3 length: 15 amino acids. The CDR3 spells CATSDRTGGQETQYF. The CDR3 bases are TGTGCCACCAGTGACCGGACAGGGGGTCAAGAGACCCAGTACTTC.

The chain employs TRBV10-3 and TRBJ2-1, with 12 bases that match TRBD2. This CDR3 is built from 17 residues. V dropped 6 bases and J dropped 3; count of bases not matched to a gene: 9. Per germline, CDR1 ENHRY and CDR2 SYGVKD. This chain's CDR3 is CAISILAGGRGYNEQFF. DNA for the CDR3: TGTGCCATCAGCATCCTAGCGGGGGGGCGCGGCTACAATGAGCAGTTCTTC.

This sequence joins TRBV5-1 and TRBJ2-1; tentative D call: TRBD1 (6 bases). The V and J ends lost 0 bases and 3 bases respectively, with 10 bases between them. This CDR3 contains 15 residues. Germline V gives CDR1 SGHRS, CDR2 YFSETQ. This CDR3 reads CASSLAGTYYNEQFF. The DNA for the CDR3 is TGCGCCAGCAGCTTGGCCGGGACATACTACAATGAGCAGTTCTTC.